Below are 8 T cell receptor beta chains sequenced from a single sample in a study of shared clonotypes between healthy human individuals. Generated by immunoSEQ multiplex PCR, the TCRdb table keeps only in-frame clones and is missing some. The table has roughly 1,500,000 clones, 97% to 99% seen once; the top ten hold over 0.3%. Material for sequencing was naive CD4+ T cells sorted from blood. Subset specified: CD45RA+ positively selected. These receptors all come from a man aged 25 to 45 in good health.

As DNA, the CDR3 is TGTGCCAGCAGTGACCTTCGTGGCTTTTCCAACACTGAAGCTTTCTTT. It yields the protein CASSDLRGFSNTEAFF. V and J are TRBV2 and TRBJ1-1, with no clear D. The CDR3 runs to 16 residues. Germline lookup yields CDR1 SNHLY and CDR2 FYNNEI. V was trimmed by 3 bases and J by 2 bases, leaving 16 bases between them.

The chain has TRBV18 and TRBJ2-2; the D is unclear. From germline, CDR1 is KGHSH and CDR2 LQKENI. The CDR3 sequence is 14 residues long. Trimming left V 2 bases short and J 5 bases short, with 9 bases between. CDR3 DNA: TGTGCCAGCTCACCAATACAGCCAACCGGGGAGCTGTTTTTT. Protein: CASSPIQPTGELFF. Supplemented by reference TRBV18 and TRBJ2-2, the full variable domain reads NAGVMQNPRHLVRRRGQEARLRCSPMKGHSHVYWYRQLPEEGLKFMVYLQKENIIDESGMPKERFSAEFPKEGPSILRIQQVVRGDSAAYFCASSPIQPTGELFFGEGSRLTVL.

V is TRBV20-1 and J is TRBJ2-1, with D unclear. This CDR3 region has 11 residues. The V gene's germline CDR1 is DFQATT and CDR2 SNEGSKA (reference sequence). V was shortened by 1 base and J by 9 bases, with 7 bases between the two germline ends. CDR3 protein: CSARGLPEQFF. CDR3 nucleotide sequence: TGCAGTGCTAGAGGTCTTCCTGAGCAGTTCTTC.

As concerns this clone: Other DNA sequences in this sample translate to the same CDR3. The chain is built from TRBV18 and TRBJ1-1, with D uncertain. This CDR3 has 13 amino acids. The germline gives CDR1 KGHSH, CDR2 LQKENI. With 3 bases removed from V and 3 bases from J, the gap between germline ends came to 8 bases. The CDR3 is CASSPPSYTEAFF. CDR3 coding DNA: TGTGCCAGCTCACCTCCGTCTTACACTGAAGCTTTCTTT.

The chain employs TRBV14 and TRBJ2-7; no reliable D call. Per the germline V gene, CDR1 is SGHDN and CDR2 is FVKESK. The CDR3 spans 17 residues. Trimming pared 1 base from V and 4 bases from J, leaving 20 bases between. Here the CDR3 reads CASSQGVGTAFYYEQYF. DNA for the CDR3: TGTGCCAGCAGCCAAGGAGTCGGCACTGCATTTTATTACGAGCAGTACTTC.

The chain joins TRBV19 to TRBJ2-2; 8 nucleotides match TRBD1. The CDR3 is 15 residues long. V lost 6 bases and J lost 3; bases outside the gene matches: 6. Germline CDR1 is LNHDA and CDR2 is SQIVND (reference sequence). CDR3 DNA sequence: TGTGCCAGTAGCCTCGACAGGGGATACACCGGGGAGCTGTTTTTT. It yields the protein CASSLDRGYTGELFF.

The CDR3: CASSFRWSSYEQYF. The CDR3 DNA follows: TGTGCCAGCAGCTTTCGCTGGAGCTCCTACGAGCAGTACTTC. The rearrangement joins TRBV5-6 to TRBJ2-7; no definite D call. The CDR3 extends over 14 amino acids. CDR1 is SGHDT and CDR2 is YYEEEE in the germline V gene. Trimming took off 2 bases at V and 0 bases at J, with 9 bases between the two ends.

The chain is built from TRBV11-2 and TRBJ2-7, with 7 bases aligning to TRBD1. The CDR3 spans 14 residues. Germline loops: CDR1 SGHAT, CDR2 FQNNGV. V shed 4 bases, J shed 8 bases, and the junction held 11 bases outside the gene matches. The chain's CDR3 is CASSYPRQGPQQYF. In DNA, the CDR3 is TGTGCCAGCAGCTACCCTCGACAGGGCCCACAGCAGTACTTC. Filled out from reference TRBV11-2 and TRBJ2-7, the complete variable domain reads EAGVAQSPRYKIIEKRQSVAFWCNPISGHATLYWYQQILGQGPKLLIQFQNNGVVDDSQLPKDRFSAERLKGVDSTLKIQPAKLEDSAVYLCASSYPRQGPQQYFGPGTRLTVT.